The rows below give T cell receptor beta chains drawn from one sample of a study of identifying expanded T cells in peripheral blood. Measured with immunoSEQ multiplex PCR; TCRdb has only the in-frame clones, and not every one. The sample includes over 100,000 clones, 88% of them seen just once. Sequenced sample: blood. Every receptor here comes from a person between 18 and 70 years old in good health. CDR3s include the opening cysteine and the closing phenylalanine or tryptophan. D genes are given only for firm matches. Clone size is given for some rows only: seen once, a few or many times, or a class if the clone is expanded.

clone size	J gene	V gene	D gene	CDR3 protein	CDR3 DNA
NA	TRBJ2-1	TRBV11-3	TRBD2	CASSRTSGNNEQFF	TGTGCCAGTAGTAGGACTAGCGGCAACAATGAGCAGTTCTTC
NA	TRBJ2-1	TRBV7-2	TRBD2	CASSLVQAGVSYNEQFF	TGTGCCAGCAGCTTGGTACAGGCGGGGGTCTCCTACAATGAGCAGTTCTTC
few	TRBJ1-5	TRBV10-3	NA	CAIRDSLAQPQHF	TGTGCCATCAGGGACAGCTTGGCTCAGCCCCAGCATTTT
NA	TRBJ2-3	TRBV2	NA	CASNRDSTDTQYF	TGTGCCAGCAATAGGGACAGCACAGATACGCAGTATTTT
NA	TRBJ2-7	TRBV4-2	NA	CASSHEGLAYEQYF	TGTGCCAGCAGCCACGAGGGCCTCGCCTACGAGCAGTACTTC
once	TRBJ2-7	TRBV18	TRBD1	CASSPGQHYEQYF	TGTGCCAGCTCACCGGGACAGCACTACGAGCAGTACTTC
NA	TRBJ2-1	TRBV28	NA	CASSQQGGEQFF	TGTGCCAGCAGTCAACAGGGGGGGGAGCAGTTCTTC
NA	TRBJ1-2	TRBV18	NA	CASSPTVWDYYGYTF	TGTGCCAGCTCACCGACAGTTTGGGACTATTATGGCTACACCTTC
NA	TRBJ1-5	TRBV7-2	TRBD1	CASSKDRGDQPQHF	TGTGCCAGCAGCAAGGACAGGGGAGATCAGCCCCAGCATTTT
NA	TRBJ1-3	TRBV15	TRBD1	CATSGQGLSGNTIYF	TGTGCCACCAGCGGACAGGGGCTATCTGGAAACACCATATATTTT
NA	TRBJ2-7	TRBV6-5	NA	CASSRGPLRDEQYF	TGTGCCAGCAGCCGCGGCCCCCTACGGGACGAGCAGTACTTC
NA	TRBJ2-1	TRBV28	TRBD2	CASRTRTSPRGGQFF	TGTGCCAGCAGGACTCGGACTAGCCCGAGAGGGGGGCAGTTCTTC
few	TRBJ1-4	TRBV5-6	TRBD1	CASSLSQGISGKLFF	TGTGCCAGCAGCTTGTCACAGGGGATATCGGGGAAACTGTTTTTT
NA	TRBJ1-2	TRBV5-6	TRBD1	CASSRDRGNYGYTF	TGTGCCAGCAGCCGGGACAGGGGGAACTATGGCTACACCTTC
NA	TRBJ2-5	TRBV7-9	TRBD1	CASSRSSGQGTETQYF	TGCGCCAGCAGCCGATCTTCCGGACAGGGAACAGAGACCCAGTACTTC
NA	TRBJ1-1	TRBV10-3	TRBD1	CAISDRGVNTEAFF	TGTGCCATCAGTGACAGGGGGGTGAACACTGAAGCTTTCTTT
NA	TRBJ2-5	TRBV19	NA	CASSRANQETQYF	TGTGCCAGCTCCCGGGCGAACCAGGAGACCCAGTACTTC
many	TRBJ2-4	TRBV7-2	TRBD2	CASSPQLAGGGRTKNIQYF	TGTGCCAGCAGCCCTCAACTAGCGGGAGGAGGGAGAACCAAAAACATTCAGTACTTC
NA	TRBJ2-1	TRBV19	NA	CASSIGGNWLDEQFF	TGTGCCAGTAGTATCGGCGGGAACTGGCTCGATGAGCAGTTCTTC
NA	TRBJ2-5	TRBV11-2	NA	CASTLSGGKTETQYF	TGTGCCAGCACCCTGAGCGGAGGGAAGACGGAGACCCAGTACTTC
NA	TRBJ2-2	TRBV28	NA	CASSSPQPYTGELFF	TGTGCCAGCAGTTCTCCCCAGCCATACACCGGGGAGCTGTTTTTT
NA	TRBJ2-7	TRBV6-5	NA	CASSYSQRGGVYEQYF	TGTGCCAGCAGTTACTCTCAACGTGGGGGCGTCTACGAGCAGTACTTC
NA	TRBJ1-6	TRBV9	TRBD1	CASSPGQGSYNSPLHF	TGTGCCAGCAGCCCAGGACAGGGGTCCTATAATTCACCCCTCCACTTT
NA	TRBJ2-6	TRBV7-8	NA	CASSLPGFRLSGANVLTF	TGTGCCAGCAGCCTACCGGGCTTCCGTCTCTCTGGGGCCAACGTCCTGACTTTC
NA	TRBJ2-2	TRBV7-3	NA	CASSTTGKNTGELFF	TGTGCCAGCAGCACCACAGGAAAAAACACCGGGGAGCTGTTTTTT
once	TRBJ1-2	TRBV5-8	TRBD1	CASSPRDRAEYHGYTF	TGTGCCAGCAGCCCTAGAGACAGGGCGGAATATCATGGCTACACCTTC
NA	TRBJ2-1	TRBV6-1	NA	CASSDAWVARNEQFF	TGTGCCAGCAGTGACGCGTGGGTAGCTCGCAATGAGCAGTTCTTC
NA	TRBJ2-1	TRBV5-1	NA	CASSLTSGHYNEQFF	TGCGCCAGCAGCTTGACCAGCGGGCACTACAATGAGCAGTTCTTC